A selection of T cell receptor beta chains follows, all from one sample in a study of shared clonotypes between healthy human individuals. Sequencing used immunoSEQ multiplex PCR; TCRdb keeps in-frame clones, though not all of them. The profile shows 2 million to 2.5 million clones, 85% to 95% of them singletons. The sample was naive CD4+ T cells from PBMCs. These receptors originate from a man younger than 30 in good health. Some clones in this sample may be carry-over from other donors' samples. CDR3s include the opening cysteine and the closing phenylalanine or tryptophan. D genes are given only for firm matches. Part of the rows lack a size; the others show once, few, many or a class for expanded clones.

>once|TRBV25-1|TRBD2|TRBJ2-5
TGTGCCAGCAGTCGGTTGGCTAGCGGGAGTGGTGAGACCCAGTACTTC
CASSRLASGSGETQYF
>-|TRBV28|-|TRBJ2-7
TGTGCCAGCAAGCCCCGAGGGGCAGGGAAATCCTACGAGCAGTACTTC
CASKPRGAGKSYEQYF
>-|TRBV7-9|-|TRBJ2-7
TGTGCCAGCAGCCGCTTTTCGAGGAGTCCCTACGAGCAGTACTTC
CASSRFSRSPYEQYF
>once|TRBV18|-|TRBJ2-1
TGTGCCAGCTCACCACCGGGGCGCCTGTACAATGAGCAGTTCTTC
CASSPPGRLYNEQFF
>-|TRBV7-5|-|TRBJ2-5
TGTGCCAGAAGCTTACGTCGAGTAGCGGAAGAGACCCAGTACTTC
CARSLRRVAEETQYF
>-|TRBV4-3|-|TRBJ1-2
TGCGCCAGCAGCCGCTCGGAGGGGAGGGATGGCTACACCTTC
CASSRSEGRDGYTF
>-|TRBV5-6|-|TRBJ2-1
TGTGCCAGCAGCGCCCCCCCGGGAGCTGAGCAGTTCTTC
CASSAPPGAEQFF
>-|TRBV28|-|TRBJ1-5
TGTGCCAGCAGTCCCCCCCCCATCCAGCCCCAGCATTTT
CASSPPPIQPQHF
>once|TRBV5-8|TRBD1|TRBJ1-5
TGTGCCAGCAGCAGAGGACAGGTGACTGGGCCCCAGCATTTT
CASSRGQVTGPQHF
>-|TRBV11-3|TRBD1|TRBJ2-7
TGTGCCAGCAGCTTCTCCGGGACAGGGTCCTACGAGCAGTACTTC
CASSFSGTGSYEQYF
>-|TRBV5-1|-|TRBJ1-1
TGCGCCAGCAGCCCAGGAGGCGGAGAAGGGTACACTGAAGCTTTCTTT
CASSPGGGEGYTEAFF
>once|TRBV5-6|-|TRBJ2-3
TGTGCCAGCAGCTTGGAGAGGACAGATACGCAGTATTTT
CASSLERTDTQYF
>-|TRBV6-1|-|TRBJ2-5
TGTGCCAGCAGTGAAGTCGACCAAGAGACCCAGTACTTC
CASSEVDQETQYF
>-|TRBV4-3|TRBD1|TRBJ2-3
TGCGCCAGCAGCCCAAGGGTCCGGGACAGGGGTGCAGATACGCAGTATTTT
CASSPRVRDRGADTQYF
>-|TRBV6-5|TRBD1|TRBJ1-5
TGTGCCAGCCGATCGACAGGGCGCAATCAGCCCCAGCATTTT
CASRSTGRNQPQHF
>-|TRBV6-4|TRBD2|TRBJ2-3
TGTGCCAGCAAAAGCGGGGGAACATCAGATACGCAGTATTTT
CASKSGGTSDTQYF
>-|TRBV2|-|TRBJ2-2
TGTGCCAGCAGTGACTCCGCGGGAAGAGTGACCGGGGAGCTGTTTTTT
CASSDSAGRVTGELFF
>once|TRBV5-4|-|TRBJ2-1
TGTGCCAGCACCCGGGGCGATACTTGGGCTTACAATGAGCAGTTCTTC
CASTRGDTWAYNEQFF
>-|TRBV7-2|-|TRBJ2-7
TGTGCCAGCAGTCTCAGACAGGGCGGGAGCTCCTACGAGCAGTACTTC
CASSLRQGGSSYEQYF
>-|TRBV28|TRBD1|TRBJ1-2
TGTGCCAGCAGTTTGGGACAGAGGTATGGCTACACCTTC
CASSLGQRYGYTF
>-|TRBV6-5|TRBD1|TRBJ2-7
TGTGCCAGCAGTCAAGGGACAGGGTCACTCTACGAGCAGTACTTC
CASSQGTGSLYEQYF
>-|TRBV6-5|-|TRBJ1-2
TGTGCCAGCAGTTACTCGAGAGGCCCTTATGGCTACACCTTC
CASSYSRGPYGYTF
>-|TRBV6-6|TRBD1|TRBJ1-5
TGTGCCAGCAGCCGGATCCAGGGGGATGGTCAGCCCCAGCATTTT
CASSRIQGDGQPQHF
>once|TRBV5-1|-|TRBJ2-1
TGCGCCAGCAGCTTGGAACGGACAGCGGGTTCTCCAGAGCAGTTCTTC
CASSLERTAGSPEQFF
>-|TRBV5-1|-|TRBJ1-1
TGCGCCAGCAGCCGAACCGGGACCCGAGCTATGAACACTGAAGCTTTCTTT
CASSRTGTRAMNTEAFF
>-|TRBV29-1|TRBD1|TRBJ1-4
TGCAGCGCTCAGGGGGCTGCTAATGAAAAACTGTTTTTT
CSAQGAANEKLFF
>-|TRBV5-1|-|TRBJ1-4
TGCGCCAGCAGCTTGGGGGATGAAAAACTGTTTTTT
CASSLGDEKLFF
>-|TRBV7-3|TRBD2|TRBJ2-3
TGTGCCAGCAGCATGATAGCGGGAGGGGACGCAGATACGCAGTATTTT
CASSMIAGGDADTQYF
>-|TRBV7-9|-|TRBJ1-5
TGTGCCAGCAGCTTAGGGAGGATATCGGGCAATCAGCCCCAGCATTTT
CASSLGRISGNQPQHF
>-|TRBV19|-|TRBJ1-2
TGTGCCAGTAGTACTAACTATGGCTACACCTTC
CASSTNYGYTF
>-|TRBV7-2|TRBD2|TRBJ2-2
TGTGCCAGCAGCTTAGGGCTGCGGGAGACCGGGGAGCTGTTTTTT
CASSLGLRETGELFF